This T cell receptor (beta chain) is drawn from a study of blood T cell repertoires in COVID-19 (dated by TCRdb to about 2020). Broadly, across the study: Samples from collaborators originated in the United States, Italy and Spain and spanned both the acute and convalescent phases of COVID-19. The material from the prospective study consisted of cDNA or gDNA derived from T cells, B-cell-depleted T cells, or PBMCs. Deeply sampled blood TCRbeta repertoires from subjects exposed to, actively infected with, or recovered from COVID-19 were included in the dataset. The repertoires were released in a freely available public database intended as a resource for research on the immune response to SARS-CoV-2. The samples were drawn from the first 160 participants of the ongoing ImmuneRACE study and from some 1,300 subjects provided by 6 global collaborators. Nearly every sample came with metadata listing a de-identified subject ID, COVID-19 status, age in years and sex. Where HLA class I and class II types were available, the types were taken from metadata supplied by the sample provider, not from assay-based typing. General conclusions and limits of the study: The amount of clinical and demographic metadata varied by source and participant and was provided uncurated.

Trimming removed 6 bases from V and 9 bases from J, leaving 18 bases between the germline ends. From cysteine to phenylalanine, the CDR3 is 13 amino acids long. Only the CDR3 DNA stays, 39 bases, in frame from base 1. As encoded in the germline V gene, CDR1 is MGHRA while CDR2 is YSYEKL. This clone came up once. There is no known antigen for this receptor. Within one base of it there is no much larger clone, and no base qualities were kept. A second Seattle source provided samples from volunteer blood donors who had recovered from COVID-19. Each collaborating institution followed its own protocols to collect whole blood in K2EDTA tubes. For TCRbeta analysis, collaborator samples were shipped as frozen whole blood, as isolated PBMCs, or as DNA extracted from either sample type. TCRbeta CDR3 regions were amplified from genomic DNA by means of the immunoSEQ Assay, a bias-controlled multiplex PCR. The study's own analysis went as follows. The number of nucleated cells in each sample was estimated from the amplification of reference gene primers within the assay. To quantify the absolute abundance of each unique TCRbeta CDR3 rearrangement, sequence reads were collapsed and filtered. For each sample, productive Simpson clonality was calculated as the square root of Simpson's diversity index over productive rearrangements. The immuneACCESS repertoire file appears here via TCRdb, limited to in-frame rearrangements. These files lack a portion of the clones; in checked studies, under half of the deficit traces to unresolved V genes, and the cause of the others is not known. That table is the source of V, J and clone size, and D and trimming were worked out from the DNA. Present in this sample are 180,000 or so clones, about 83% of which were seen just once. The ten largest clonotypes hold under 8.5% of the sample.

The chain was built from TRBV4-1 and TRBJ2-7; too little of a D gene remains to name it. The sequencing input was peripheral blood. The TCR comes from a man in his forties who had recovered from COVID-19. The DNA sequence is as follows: TGCGCCAGCAGTATTGAATCGGAGTCGTGGCAGTACTTC. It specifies CASSIESESWQYF.